The entry below gives a single TCR beta chain sequence along with its context. What antigen it recognizes has not been identified. There are no base qualities to consult, and no much larger clone falls within one base. The record originates from a study of T cells after posttransplantation cyclophosphamide (dated by TCRdb to between 2015 and 2016). Turning to the overall study: Using TRB sequencing, the study followed how the T cell repertoire rebuilt after myeloablative bone marrow transplantation with posttransplantation cyclophosphamide given as GVHD prophylaxis. Antigen receptor sequencing covered samples from some 35 PTCy-treated patients and approximately 15 of their related bone marrow donors. Public TRB sequences were queried against a database of over 3,500 sequences associated with responses to pathogens, tumor antigens, self-antigens and alloantigens. Blood from every one of the 30 to 40 PTCy patients who had 1-year posttransplant specimens underwent TRB sequencing. In 3 patients, TRB sequencing was also performed on up to 3 more blood samples taken 2 to 5.2 years after transplant, and in several patients, pretransplant blood was also TRB-sequenced. Because TRA and TRB clonality were tightly correlated in nine or ten samples, subsequent TCR analyses were focused on TRB only.

The CDR3 goes from the cysteine to the phenylalanine over 13 residues. Only the CDR3 region is kept as DNA, spanning 39 bases read in frame from base 1. V is cut by 5 bases and J by 8 bases, and the space between the germline ends is 16 bases. CDR1 and CDR2, per the germline V gene (reference sequence), are SEHNR and FQNEAQ. TRB sequencing used genomic DNA with the immunoSEQ assay at survey resolution or the hsTCRB kit. The study's own analysis went as follows. Initial read processing used immunoSEQ software, and repertoire analyses used the LymphoSeq R package. Clonality was calculated as 1 minus normalized Shannon entropy, and the Gini coefficient was also calculated for each TRB dataset. Phenotypes of unsorted samples were inferred by mapping TRB sequences from sorted subsets of the recipient or donor onto the same recipient's unsorted samples. The table was pulled from immuneACCESS by TCRdb, which kept in-frame rearrangements only. Such tables lose some clones; where checked, under half of the loss comes from unresolved V genes, and the rest has no known cause. V, J and clone size reflect that table, while D and trimming were determined from the DNA. The sample has about 16,000 clones on record, more than 75% of them singletons. Together, the top ten hold approximately 3.5% of the sample.

A control cohort of about 11 patients who had been given myeloablative marrow transplants with methotrexate plus a calcineurin inhibitor was sampled 1 year after transplant. Peripheral blood and bone marrow mononuclear cells were isolated by Ficoll-Hypaque density centrifugation and cryopreserved. The study at large found these results: Donor-recipient similarity was low at 1-2 months but rose over the first year, and later blood repertoires were often dominated by donor CD8+ memory clones. The TRB repertoires of T cells infiltrating skin or GI tract showed only limited overlap with the TRB repertoires of T cells in blood. Across the 45 to 55 patients, TRB clonality was highly associated with recipient CMV seropositivity and CMV reactivation, and diversity with PTCy was similar to that in the CNI/methotrexate controls.

The receptor chain draws on TRBV7-9 and TRBJ2-7; TRBD1 is a weak D gene call, 6 bases matching. The TCR sequence derives from a male patient aged 50 to 59 who received an allogeneic stem cell transplant from an unrelated donor, was CMV-positive, and had chronic GVHD only. Some T cells may originate with the graft donor following a transplant. This sample comprised PBMCs, obtained after an allogeneic stem cell transplant with a calcineurin inhibitor and methotrexate. The CDR3 in this case is CASSTRDTNKQYF. The DNA sequence is TGTGCCAGCAGCACCCGGGACACTAACAAGCAGTACTTC.